Below, 21 T cell receptor beta chains from the same sample are listed, as sequenced in a study of T-cell memory formation after mild COVID-19. TCRdb re-derived calls from the 5' RACE reads in MiXCR, one entry per CDR3 protein. The sample consists of about 340,000 distinct CDR3 sequences, about a sixth of them appearing once. The specimen was PBMCs or a T cell subset sorted from them (not recorded which). The receptors derive from a man aged 18 to 35 who had mild COVID-19 (a few samples of this study predate the infection). Cell type and time point are not known.

The chain carries TRBV28 and TRBJ2-7; 7 positions agree with TRBD1. Germline-derived CDR1 and CDR2 are MDHEN and SYDVKM. The V gene end was trimmed by 5 bases and the J gene end by 4 bases; junction bases not matched to a gene: 2. The CDR3 runs to 12 residues. DNA of the CDR3: TGTGCCAGCAGTCACAGGGGTTACGAGCAGTACGTC. Protein: CASSHRGYEQYV.

The genes are TRBV28 and TRBJ2-7, with 9 bases identical to TRBD1. The CDR3 spans 14 residues. In germline, CDR1 is MDHEN, CDR2 SYDVKM. V was pared by 5 bases and J by 7 bases, with 9 bases of the junction left unmatched. CDR3 protein: CASSPMDRGKEQYV. In nucleotides, the CDR3 is TGTGCCAGCAGTCCAATGGACAGGGGAAAAGAGCAGTACGTC.

This clonotype was counted many times. The chain couples TRBV5-1 to TRBJ2-5; 8 nucleotides match TRBD1. V trimming: 0 bases; J trimming: 5 bases; junction bases outside the gene matches: 6. This CDR3 has 15 residues. Germline assignment: CDR1 SGHRS and CDR2 YFSETQ. For the CDR3, the DNA is TGCGCCAGCAGCTTGGAGGACAGGGCTTGGGAGACCCAGTACTTC. This gives the protein CASSLEDRAWETQYF.

In this sample, this clonotype turned up a few times. The chain carries TRBV4-3 and TRBJ1-2; D is undetermined. The V end was cut by 1 base, the J end by 8 bases, with 11 bases between. In germline, CDR1 is LGHNA, CDR2 YSLEER. The CDR3 contains 13 residues. The CDR3 is CASSQVGAGGYTF. In nucleotides, the CDR3 is TGCGCCAGCAGCCAAGTAGGAGCTGGCGGCTACACCTTC.

This clonotype came up a few times. The chain links TRBV7-9 to TRBJ2-6; 7 nucleotides match TRBD1. The CDR3 consists of 21 residues. V was pared by 2 bases and J by 0 bases, with 16 bases of the junction left unmatched. CDR1 and CDR2 from the germline V gene are SEHNR and FQNEAQ (reference sequence). In nucleotides, the CDR3 is TGTGCCAGCAGCTTACTGACCTTGGGACAGAAAGTAAACTCTGGGGCCAACGTCCTGACTTTC. Its translation is CASSLLTLGQKVNSGANVLTF.

This clonotype occurred a few times. The CDR3 sequence: CALAGVEGNEQFF. The CDR3 coding sequence is TGTGCCCTAGCAGGGGTAGAGGGCAATGAGCAGTTCTTC. The chain combines TRBV5-4 with TRBJ2-1, with a tentative D call TRBD1 (6 bases). V shed 10 bases and J shed 6 bases, with 17 bases lying between them. CDR1 SGHNT and CDR2 YYREEE come from the germline V gene (reference sequence). The length of the CDR3 is 13 residues.

This clonotype was found a few times. V is TRBV12-3 or TRBV12-4 and J is TRBJ2-3; 12 bases align to TRBD2. The CDR3 covers 15 residues. The V segment lost 7 bases and the J segment 6 bases; nucleotides outside the gene matches: 8. The CDR3 spells CASTILAGGGDTQYF. The CDR3, as DNA: TGTGCCAGCACCATACTAGCGGGGGGTGGGGATACGCAGTATTTT.

This clonotype was counted only a few times. The chain carries TRBV12-3 or TRBV12-4 and TRBJ2-7; 9 bases agree with TRBD1. V dropped 6 bases and J dropped 3; count of bases not matched to a gene: 0. This CDR3 spans 12 amino acids. The CDR3 region has the DNA TGTGCCAGCAGGACAGGGGGCTACGAGCAGTACTTC. The encoded protein is CASRTGGYEQYF.

The J gene is TRBJ2-1, the V gene TRBV4-1; D not resolved. V shed 4 bases and J shed 1 base, with 14 bases lying between them. The CDR3 contains 16 residues. Germline CDR1 reads MGHRA; CDR2 reads YSYEKL. CDR3 nucleotides: TGCGCCAGCAGCCGCCTAGATCTTATATCCTACAATGAGCAGTTCTTC. Protein product: CASSRLDLISYNEQFF.

This clonotype appeared a few times. V and J are TRBV7-2 and TRBJ1-5; 7 bases fit TRBD1. With V trimmed by 4 bases and J by 4 bases, 4 bases remained unmatched. Germline V lookup: CDR1 SGHTA, CDR2 FQGNSA. The CDR3 has 14 amino acids. This CDR3 reads CASSSGQWNQPQHF. In nucleotides, the CDR3 is TGTGCCAGCAGCTCGGGACAGTGGAATCAGCCCCAGCATTTT. Supplemented by reference TRBV7-2 and TRBJ1-5, the full variable domain reads GAGVSQSPSNKVTEKGKDVELRCDPISGHTALYWYRQSLGQGLEFLIYFQGNSAPDKSGLPSDRFSAERTGGSVSTLTIQRTQQEDSAVYLCASSSGQWNQPQHFGDGTRLSIL.

This clonotype was observed a handful of times. The chain recombines TRBV4-1 with TRBJ2-3; the D gene is possibly TRBD1 (6 bases). V was shortened by 1 base and J by 1 base, with 15 bases between the two germline ends. CDR1 is MGHRA and CDR2 is YSYEKL in the germline V gene. The CDR3 has 17 residues. This CDR3 reads CASSQGGTRQGTDTQYF. In DNA, the CDR3 is TGCGCCAGCAGCCAAGGGGGGACGAGACAGGGCACAGATACGCAGTATTTT.

This clonotype has just a few counts. This sequence joins TRBV29-1 and TRBJ2-3; no firm D call. The V and J ends lost 7 bases and 0 bases respectively, with 11 bases between them. The CDR3 length is 13 residues. Per germline, CDR1 SQVTM and CDR2 ANQGSEA. In DNA form, the CDR3 reads TGCAGCGGACACCAGTTCAGCACAGATACGCAGTATTTT. It is translated as CSGHQFSTDTQYF.

The chain links TRBV20-1 to TRBJ1-4, with unresolved D. V was pared by 3 bases and J by 0 bases, with 5 bases between. CDR1 is DFQATT and CDR2 is SNEGSKA in the germline V gene (reference sequence). The CDR3 has 13 residues. The CDR3 region has the DNA TGCAGTGCTAGCCGGTCAACTAATGAAAAACTGTTTTTT. Protein sequence: CSASRSTNEKLFF.

The chain employs TRBV7-9 and TRBJ2-2, with TRBD2 matching over 8 bases. The CDR3 totals 14 residues. Trimming cost V 6 bases and J 7 bases; bases outside gene matches: 7. Per the germline V gene, CDR1 is SEHNR and CDR2 is FQNEAQ (reference sequence). The CDR3, as DNA: TGTGCCAGCAGTGCGACTAGCGAGGACGGGGAGCTGTTTTTT. This gives the protein CASSATSEDGELFF.

This chain connects TRBV14 to TRBJ1-1; D not resolved. Per the germline V gene, CDR1 is SGHDN and CDR2 is FVKESK. Trimming shortened V by 1 base and J by 5 bases, and 8 bases separated the two germline ends. The CDR3 is 13 amino acids. Here the CDR3 reads CASSQGPGTEAFF. For the CDR3, the DNA is TGTGCCAGCAGCCAAGGTCCTGGAACTGAAGCTTTCTTT.

The chain recombines TRBV18 with TRBJ2-6; D might be TRBD2 (5 bases). This CDR3 contains 17 residues. The germline CDR1 and CDR2 sequences are KGHSH and LQKENI. The germline V and J ends were trimmed by 3 bases and 0 bases, with 12 bases remaining between them. The CDR3 protein is CASSPIGVISGANVLTF. Here the CDR3 DNA reads TGTGCCAGCTCACCTATCGGGGTAATCTCTGGGGCCAACGTCCTGACTTTC.

The chain has TRBV7-6 and TRBJ1-1, with no clear D. CDR1 is SGHVS, CDR2 FNYEAQ, per germline. The CDR3 consists of 13 residues. The V end lost 3 bases, the J end lost 8 bases, and 13 bases lay between the germline ends. CDR3 sequence (DNA): TGTGCCAGCAGCTTTCGGGCAGATAGAGAAGCTTTCTTT. Amino acids: CASSFRADREAFF.

In its sample, this clonotype was seen a few times. The V and J genes are TRBV4-3 and TRBJ2-2; D gene uncertain. This CDR3 comprises 14 residues. With 1 base removed from V and 2 bases from J, the gap between germline ends came to 5 bases. Germline V lookup: CDR1 LGHNA, CDR2 YSLEER. This CDR3 reads CASSQGYNTGELFF. CDR3 in DNA: TGCGCCAGCAGCCAAGGCTATAACACCGGGGAGCTGTTTTTT.

In its sample, this clonotype was seen many times. The chain joins TRBV29-1 to TRBJ1-2, with D uncertain. The germline CDR1 and CDR2 sequences are SQVTM and ANQGSEA. V lost 2 bases and J 2 bases, leaving 9 bases between the germline ends. The CDR3 loop spans 13 amino acids. The CDR3 bases are TGCAGCGTTGAACGCCCCAGGAACTATGGCTACACCTTC. Translating gives CSVERPRNYGYTF.

This clonotype was counted a few times. The chain links TRBV6-5 to TRBJ2-1; 7 bases align to TRBD2. There are 13 residues in the CDR3. In germline, CDR1 is MNHEY, CDR2 SVGAGI. With 6 bases clipped from V and 10 bases from J, the junction kept 9 bases outside the gene matches. DNA for the CDR3: TGTGCCAGCAGCACCCTTTCTAGCGGAGAGCAGTTCTTC. This encodes CASSTLSSGEQFF.

This chain joins TRBV5-1 and TRBJ1-6, with 8 positions matching TRBD1. Germline V gives CDR1 SGHRS, CDR2 YFSETQ. The length of the CDR3 is 16 residues. J was trimmed by 11 bases and V by 3 bases; bases with no gene match: 13. The CDR3 here is CASSSEKPGQATPLHF. As DNA, the CDR3 is TGCGCCAGCAGCTCAGAAAAACCGGGACAGGCGACACCCCTCCACTTT. Combining the CDR3 with reference TRBV5-1 and TRBJ1-6 gives the whole variable domain KAGVTQTPRYLIKTRGQQVTLSCSPISGHRSVSWYQQTPGQGLQFLFEYFSETQRNKGNFPGRFSGRQFSNSRSEMNVSTLELGDSALYLCASSSEKPGQATPLHFGNGTRLTVT.